What follows describes a single TCR beta chain. No cognate antigen has been identified for it. Base-call qualities are not available, and no considerably larger clone is one nucleotide away. This entry belongs to a study of control samples from healthy donors and cancer patients (dated by TCRdb to 2018 to 2020). Libraries were constructed by the immunoSEQ multiplex PCR assay. TCRdb mirrors the immuneACCESS table, restricted to in-frame sequences. Some clones are absent from its copies; in checked studies, under half trace to an unresolved V gene, and the reason for the others is unknown. The sample has 93,000 or so clones on record, 85% to 90% of them singletons. The ten largest clones take up 15% to 20% of the sample. CDR1 SGHDN and CDR2 FVKESK are derived from the germline V gene. V is cut by 1 base and J by 4 bases, and the space between the germline ends is 16 bases. The CDR3 goes from the cysteine to the phenylalanine over 17 residues. The retained sequence is limited to the CDR3, 51 bases, with the frame set at the first base.

The TCR was taken from a man between 60 and 75 years old with lung cancer. The sequencing input was PBMCs. The rearrangement combines TRBV14 with TRBJ1-4; TRBD1 is a possible D gene, resting on 5 matching bases. CDR3 reads: CASSQVGVGPLNEKLFF. The sequenced DNA is TGTGCCAGCAGCCAAGTGGGGGTCGGCCCTCTTAATGAAAAACTGTTTTTT.